The 15 T cell receptor beta chains below were found in one sample sequenced in a study of control samples from healthy donors and cancer patients. The data were produced by immunoSEQ multiplex PCR, yet TCRdb's version contains in-frame clones alone and is incomplete. The sample has about 250,000 clones, roughly 80% seen once. The sample was PBMCs. The receptor source for this set is a woman aged 55-75 years with lung cancer.

V usage is TRBV30 and J usage is TRBJ1-2, with 8 nucleotides matching TRBD1. The trim removed 2 bases at V and 6 bases at J, leaving 2 bases unmatched. Germline CDR1 and CDR2: GTSNPN and SVGIG (reference sequence). CDR3 length: 12 amino acids. The CDR3 region has the DNA TGTGCCTGGAGTAGGGGACAGGATGGCTACACCTTC. It codes for CAWSRGQDGYTF.

This clone appeared a few times. The chain combines TRBV19 with TRBJ2-2, with D perhaps TRBD2 (6 bases). V dropped 0 bases and J dropped 6 bases, with 11 bases sitting between them. The CDR3 sequence is 15 residues long. Germline V gene data show CDR1 as LNHDA and CDR2 as SQIVND (reference sequence). Here the CDR3 DNA reads TGTGCCAGTAGTATAGAAACGGGAGTCCCCGGGGAGCTGTTTTTT. Residues: CASSIETGVPGELFF.

This chain joins TRBV14 and TRBJ2-7, with D perhaps matching TRBD1 (5 bases). Germline V gene sequence: CDR1 SGHDN, CDR2 FVKESK. V dropped 2 bases and J dropped 1 base, with 12 bases sitting between them. The CDR3 is 15 residues long. The CDR3 nucleotides are TGTGCCAGCAGCCAATTAAGTACAGGTTCCTACGAGCAGTACTTC. This sequence encodes CASSQLSTGSYEQYF.

The CDR3 sequence is CASSSNTDTQYF. CDR3 bases: TGTGCCAGCAGTTCGAATACAGATACGCAGTATTTT. This rearrangement joins TRBV12-3 or TRBV12-4 to TRBJ2-3; no reliable D call. The CDR3 is 12 amino acids. V was cut by 4 bases and J by 3 bases, with 5 bases left in between.

This clone was picked up one time. The rearrangement links TRBV28 to TRBJ2-7; D call uncertain. Germline V gene sequence: CDR1 MDHEN, CDR2 SYDVKM. There are 11 residues in the CDR3. Between the trimmed V and J ends, which lost 5 bases and 3 bases, there was a span of 5 bases. The CDR3 bases are TGTGCCAGCAGTCCCTACTACGAGCAGTACTTC. Translating it yields CASSPYYEQYF.

The chain carries TRBV5-1 and TRBJ2-5, with TRBD2 identical over 9 bases. The CDR3 is made up of 17 amino acids. The J segment lost 5 bases and the V segment lost 4 bases, leaving 15 bases of the junction unmatched. Germline loops: CDR1 SGHRS, CDR2 YFSETQ. This CDR3 reads CASSPGIAGVGGETQYF. The CDR3 coding sequence is TGCGCCAGCAGCCCCGGGATAGCGGGAGTTGGCGGGGAGACCCAGTACTTC.

A single count supports this clone. The chain joins TRBV27 to TRBJ1-6; D remains ambiguous. The CDR3 sequence is 15 residues long. V dropped 6 bases and J dropped 2 bases, with 11 bases sitting between them. CDR1 is MNHEY and CDR2 is SMNVEV in the germline V gene (reference sequence). CDR3 sequence reads: CASRWMGTYNSPLHF. The CDR3 coding sequence is TGTGCCAGCAGGTGGATGGGGACCTATAATTCACCCCTCCACTTT.

The sample holds many counts of this clone. DNA of the CDR3: TGTGCCAGCAGTTACATAGGGAGGGATCAGCCCCAGCATTTT. This sequence encodes CASSYIGRDQPQHF. V usage is TRBV6-5 and J usage is TRBJ1-5; D is unclear. Germline-derived CDR1 and CDR2 are MNHEY and SVGAGI. V was trimmed by 2 bases and J by 5 bases, leaving 10 bases between them. The CDR3 loop spans 14 amino acids.

The CDR3 here is CASSESGQGERKTFF. The CDR3 DNA follows: TGCGCCAGCAGTGAGTCAGGGCAGGGTGAAAGGAAGACTTTCTTT. The V and J genes are TRBV10-1 and TRBJ1-1, with TRBD1 as a possible D gene (5 bases). V was trimmed by 0 bases and J by 12 bases, leaving 20 bases between them. Germline V gives CDR1 WNHNN, CDR2 SYGVQD (reference sequence). CDR3 size: 15 residues.

The rearrangement uses TRBV3-1 (or the pseudogene TRBV3-2) and TRBJ2-1; D gene uncertain. Trimming removed 0 bases from V and 8 bases from J, with 11 bases in between. There are 14 residues in the CDR3. Germline assignment: CDR1 LGHDT and CDR2 YNNKEL (reference sequence). This chain's CDR3 is CASSQDLGYYEQFF. In DNA form, the CDR3 reads TGTGCCAGCAGCCAAGATTTAGGGTACTATGAGCAGTTCTTC.

The chain links TRBV28 to TRBJ1-5; 9 nucleotides agree with TRBD1. The ends lost 3 bases at V and 4 bases at J; junction bases unmatched: 7. Germline V gene data show CDR1 as MDHEN and CDR2 as SYDVKM. The CDR3 sequence is 16 residues long. The CDR3 here is CASSFWVGTGNQPQHF. The DNA of the CDR3 is TGTGCCAGCAGTTTTTGGGTCGGGACAGGGAATCAGCCCCAGCATTTT.

The chain uses TRBV28 and TRBJ2-7; tentatively, D is TRBD1 (5 bases). Trimming took 5 bases from V and 6 from J, leaving 23 bases between them. CDR1 is MDHEN, CDR2 SYDVKM, per germline. The CDR3 has 16 amino acids. CDR3 nucleotides: TGTGCCAGCAGTCGACCTCAGGGTCTTAGAGTAGGCGAGCAGTACTTC. As protein: CASSRPQGLRVGEQYF. The full variable domain, rest sourced from reference TRBV28 and TRBJ2-7, is DVKVTQSSRYLVKRTGEKVFLECVQDMDHENMFWYRQDPGLGLRLIYFSYDVKMKEKGDIPEGYSVSREKKERFSLILESASTNQTSMYLCASSRPQGLRVGEQYFGPGTRLTVT.

The gene calls are TRBV11-2 and TRBJ2-7; weak D call: TRBD2 (5 bases). CDR1 is SGHAT and CDR2 is FQNNGV in the germline V gene. V was shortened by 1 base and J by 2 bases, with 9 bases between the two germline ends. The CDR3 is 14 amino acids. The CDR3 is CASSLVKEAYEQYF. In nucleotides, the CDR3 is TGTGCCAGCAGCTTAGTTAAGGAGGCCTACGAGCAGTACTTC. Complete variable domain (other parts from reference TRBV11-2 and TRBJ2-7): EAGVAQSPRYKIIEKRQSVAFWCNPISGHATLYWYQQILGQGPKLLIQFQNNGVVDDSQLPKDRFSAERLKGVDSTLKIQPAKLEDSAVYLCASSLVKEAYEQYFGPGTRLTVT.

As regards this clone: The germline gene is not matched at one end of the junction; a read error may be the cause. The chain combines TRBV7-7 with TRBJ1-6; D remains ambiguous. Germline V lookup: CDR1 SSHAT, CDR2 FNYEAQ (reference sequence). The CDR3 spans 13 residues. The DNA for the CDR3 is TGTGCTAGCAGCTTAGTTGGGGATTCACCCCTCCACTTT. Translating gives CASSLVGDSPLHF.

This sequence joins TRBV3-1 (or the pseudogene TRBV3-2) and TRBJ2-5, with TRBD2 identical over 9 bases. Per the germline V gene, CDR1 is LGHDT and CDR2 is YNNKEL (reference sequence). There are 16 residues in the CDR3. V was pared by 0 bases and J by 5 bases, with 7 bases of the junction left unmatched. As DNA, the CDR3 is TGTGCCAGCAGCCAAGATGGGCGGGGGGGCCCCGAGACCCAGTACTTC. As protein: CASSQDGRGGPETQYF.